By share of the sample, the clone carrying this T cell receptor (beta chain) is medium-sized. Assay used: immunoSEQ multiplex PCR; TCRdb lists only in-frame clones, some missing. This table holds some 130,000 clones, more than 75% found once. The CDR3 covers 11 residues. In germline, CDR1 is SGDLS, CDR2 YYNGEE. Trimming removed 3 bases at V and 4 bases at J, with 5 bases between. This entry belongs to a study of T cell responses to AZD1222 COVID-19 vaccine. The sample was peripheral blood, taken on day 0 of AZD1222 vaccination. The chain links TRBV9 to TRBJ2-7; no clear D gene. The receptor was isolated from an adult in good health. CDR3 loop: CASSDRYEQYF. In DNA form, the CDR3 reads TGTGCCAGCAGCGATAGGTACGAGCAGTACTTC.